This is a list of T cell receptor beta chains from one sample in a study of cytomegalovirus exposure and HLA in healthy donors. Generated by immunoSEQ multiplex PCR, the TCRdb table keeps only in-frame clones and is missing some. This sample has about 100,000 clones; more than 70% occur once, and the top ten carry around 20%. Sequenced sample: PBMCs. The receptor source for this set is a woman aged 60 to 75 in good health and CMV-seropositive. Both conserved end residues are part of each CDR3. D genes are given only for firm matches. Some rows have no size entry. The others give once, few or many, or a class for an expanded clone.

cdr3_nt: TGTGCCAGCAGTAATACCGACAGGGGTTCACCCCTCCACTTT; cdr3_aa: CASSNTDRGSPLHF; j_call: TRBJ1-6; v_call: TRBV25-1; clone_size: .; d_call: TRBD1
cdr3_nt: TGTGCCAGCAGCAGAACAGGGCCTCTCTCCTACGAGCAGTACTTC; cdr3_aa: CASSRTGPLSYEQYF; j_call: TRBJ2-7; v_call: TRBV7-3; clone_size: few; d_call: .
cdr3_nt: TGCGCCAGCAGTCCAGCGGGAGAGTCCTACAATGAGCAGTTCTTC; cdr3_aa: CASSPAGESYNEQFF; j_call: TRBJ2-1; v_call: TRBV4-1; clone_size: .; d_call: TRBD2
cdr3_nt: TGTGCCAGTAGTATTCTACCCGCATCGCAGGGGGGCCCTAACACTGAAGCTTTCTTT; cdr3_aa: CASSILPASQGGPNTEAFF; j_call: TRBJ1-1; v_call: TRBV19; clone_size: .; d_call: TRBD1
cdr3_nt: TGTGCCAGCAGCCTCGCTACAGGTGGGGGGACCGGGGAGCTGTTTTTT; cdr3_aa: CASSLATGGGTGELFF; j_call: TRBJ2-2; v_call: TRBV28; clone_size: .; d_call: .
cdr3_nt: TGTGCCAGCAGCTCAGGACAGAGCCTAGAGCAGTACTTC; cdr3_aa: CASSSGQSLEQYF; j_call: TRBJ2-7; v_call: TRBV11-3; clone_size: .; d_call: .
cdr3_nt: TGTGCCAGCAGTGTAGCGGGCACAGATACGCAGTATTTT; cdr3_aa: CASSVAGTDTQYF; j_call: TRBJ2-3; v_call: TRBV6-4; clone_size: many; d_call: .
cdr3_nt: TGTGCCAGCAGTTTAGGACAGGGGGGAAACACCATATATTTT; cdr3_aa: CASSLGQGGNTIYF; j_call: TRBJ1-3; v_call: TRBV28; clone_size: .; d_call: TRBD1
cdr3_nt: TGTGCCAGCAGCGTAACTCCGGAGTACCACTACGAGCAGTACTTC; cdr3_aa: CASSVTPEYHYEQYF; j_call: TRBJ2-7; v_call: TRBV9; clone_size: .; d_call: .
cdr3_nt: TGTGCCAGCAGCCAAGAACTTATACAGGGGGCTAGCGAGCAGTACTTC; cdr3_aa: CASSQELIQGASEQYF; j_call: TRBJ2-7; v_call: TRBV14; clone_size: once; d_call: TRBD1
cdr3_nt: TGTGCCAGCAGTTATGGGGGGTACTCCTACGAGCAGTACTTC; cdr3_aa: CASSYGGYSYEQYF; j_call: TRBJ2-7; v_call: TRBV6-5; clone_size: once; d_call: .
cdr3_nt: TGTGCCAGCAGTTTATCTACAGGGTGGGGCACTGAAGCTTTCTTT; cdr3_aa: CASSLSTGWGTEAFF; j_call: TRBJ1-1; v_call: TRBV28; clone_size: .; d_call: .
cdr3_nt: TGTGCCAGCATCTGGGACAGGTCAAGTAGTACAGATACGCAGTATTTT; cdr3_aa: CASIWDRSSSTDTQYF; j_call: TRBJ2-3; v_call: TRBV2; clone_size: .; d_call: TRBD1
cdr3_nt: TGTGCCAGCAGTGTTAACAGGCGGACCGGGGAGCTGTTTTTT; cdr3_aa: CASSVNRRTGELFF; j_call: TRBJ2-2; v_call: TRBV6-1; clone_size: .; d_call: .
cdr3_nt: TGTGGAACAGCCCCGAACACCGGGGAGCTGTTTTTT; cdr3_aa: CGTAPNTGELFF; j_call: TRBJ2-2; v_call: TRBV19; clone_size: .; d_call: .
cdr3_nt: TGTGCCAGCCGGACAGGGGAAGGCTACACCTTC; cdr3_aa: CASRTGEGYTF; j_call: TRBJ1-2; v_call: TRBV6-6; clone_size: .; d_call: TRBD1
cdr3_nt: TGCAGTGCTGGGGACAACTACGAGCAGTACTTC; cdr3_aa: CSAGDNYEQYF; j_call: TRBJ2-7; v_call: TRBV20-1; clone_size: .; d_call: .
cdr3_nt: TGTGCCAGCAGCCCGCGACAGGGGTTGTCTTACAATGAGCAGTTCTTC; cdr3_aa: CASSPRQGLSYNEQFF; j_call: TRBJ2-1; v_call: TRBV7-9; clone_size: .; d_call: TRBD1
cdr3_nt: TGCGCCAGCATGGGGCGGAATGGCTACACCTTC; cdr3_aa: CASMGRNGYTF; j_call: TRBJ1-2; v_call: TRBV5-1; clone_size: few; d_call: .
cdr3_nt: TGTGCCTGGAGTGCAGGGGGCCATAGCAATCAGCCCCAGCATTTT; cdr3_aa: CAWSAGGHSNQPQHF; j_call: TRBJ1-5; v_call: TRBV30; clone_size: .; d_call: TRBD1
cdr3_nt: TGTGCCAGCAGCCCCAGAGGAGCGGGGACAGGGCCCACTGAAGCTTTCTTT; cdr3_aa: CASSPRGAGTGPTEAFF; j_call: TRBJ1-1; v_call: TRBV7-9; clone_size: .; d_call: TRBD1
cdr3_nt: TGTGCCAGCAGCCGCTACAATGAGCAGTTCTTC; cdr3_aa: CASSRYNEQFF; j_call: TRBJ2-1; v_call: TRBV27; clone_size: .; d_call: .
cdr3_nt: TGTGCCAGCAGTTTATGGGGATTAGGGGATAATCAGCCCCAGCATTTT; cdr3_aa: CASSLWGLGDNQPQHF; j_call: TRBJ1-5; v_call: TRBV28; clone_size: .; d_call: .
cdr3_nt: TGTGCCAGCCGAACAGGGGATGGCTACACCTTC; cdr3_aa: CASRTGDGYTF; j_call: TRBJ1-2; v_call: TRBV19; clone_size: .; d_call: TRBD1
cdr3_nt: TGCGCCAGCAGCTTGGTACCAGGGAACACTGAAGCTTTCTTT; cdr3_aa: CASSLVPGNTEAFF; j_call: TRBJ1-1; v_call: TRBV5-1; clone_size: .; d_call: .
cdr3_nt: TGTGCCAGCAGTGACTGGGGTACTAGCGGGAGGGCCAGTGAGCAGTTCTTC; cdr3_aa: CASSDWGTSGRASEQFF; j_call: TRBJ2-1; v_call: TRBV6-4; clone_size: .; d_call: TRBD2
cdr3_nt: TGTGCCAGCAGCCCTCAGGGGGGTTACGAGCAGTACTTC; cdr3_aa: CASSPQGGYEQYF; j_call: TRBJ2-7; v_call: TRBV11-2; clone_size: .; d_call: .
cdr3_nt: TGCGCCAGCAGTAATCCGGGACAGGGTATCTACGAGCAGTACTTC; cdr3_aa: CASSNPGQGIYEQYF; j_call: TRBJ2-7; v_call: TRBV10-1; clone_size: .; d_call: TRBD1
cdr3_nt: TGTGCCAGCAGCTTACGGCAGGGGGCTCTTGAGCAGTTCTTC; cdr3_aa: CASSLRQGALEQFF; j_call: TRBJ2-1; v_call: TRBV13; clone_size: .; d_call: TRBD1
cdr3_nt: TGTGCCAGTAGTTCTAATACAGGGAACACTGAAGCTTTCTTT; cdr3_aa: CASSSNTGNTEAFF; j_call: TRBJ1-1; v_call: TRBV19; clone_size: .; d_call: .
cdr3_nt: TGTGCCAGCAGCCTAGGGGGGAACACTGAAGCTTTCTTT; cdr3_aa: CASSLGGNTEAFF; j_call: TRBJ1-1; v_call: TRBV5-8; clone_size: .; d_call: .
cdr3_nt: TGTGCCAGCAGCCAAATCCAGCCGGGACAGGGGAACTATGGCTACACCTTC; cdr3_aa: CASSQIQPGQGNYGYTF; j_call: TRBJ1-2; v_call: TRBV4-2; clone_size: few; d_call: TRBD1
cdr3_nt: TGCAGTGTTTTCACAGGGCCTGGCTACACCTTC; cdr3_aa: CSVFTGPGYTF; j_call: TRBJ1-2; v_call: TRBV20-1; clone_size: .; d_call: .
cdr3_nt: TGTGCCAGCAGCCGGGACACCAACAATGAGCAGTTCTTC; cdr3_aa: CASSRDTNNEQFF; j_call: TRBJ2-1; v_call: TRBV27; clone_size: .; d_call: .
cdr3_nt: TGTGCCAGCAGCTTAGTTTCTCCCTATGGCTACACCTTC; cdr3_aa: CASSLVSPYGYTF; j_call: TRBJ1-2; v_call: TRBV7-9; clone_size: few; d_call: .
cdr3_nt: TGCGCCAGCAGAAAGGGACTAGCGGGAGTTTTCGATGAGCAGTTCTTC; cdr3_aa: CASRKGLAGVFDEQFF; j_call: TRBJ2-1; v_call: TRBV5-1; clone_size: .; d_call: TRBD2
cdr3_nt: TGTGCCAGCAGCTTGGGCAGGAGGAACACTGAATCTTTCTTT; cdr3_aa: CASSLGRRNTESFF; j_call: TRBJ1-1; v_call: TRBV5-8; clone_size: .; d_call: .
cdr3_nt: TGTGCCAGCAGCCTCGGACTAGCGGGACGTTTATACCTCGACTACGAGCAGTACTTC; cdr3_aa: CASSLGLAGRLYLDYEQYF; j_call: TRBJ2-7; v_call: TRBV11-2; clone_size: .; d_call: TRBD2
cdr3_nt: TGTGCCAGCAGTGGGTTGACTAGCGGGAGGGCAGATACGCAGTATTTT; cdr3_aa: CASSGLTSGRADTQYF; j_call: TRBJ2-3; v_call: TRBV25-1; clone_size: .; d_call: TRBD2
cdr3_nt: TGTGCCAGCAGTCGCCGGCCGGGGTCCTACGGTGAAAAACTGTTTTTT; cdr3_aa: CASSRRPGSYGEKLFF; j_call: TRBJ1-4; v_call: TRBV25-1; clone_size: .; d_call: .
cdr3_nt: TGTGCCAGCAGTCCTAGTGGTGGACTAGCGGGATACGAGCAGTACTTC; cdr3_aa: CASSPSGGLAGYEQYF; j_call: TRBJ2-7; v_call: TRBV11-2; clone_size: .; d_call: TRBD2
cdr3_nt: TGTGCCAGCAGCCGAGACAGGTTCGGGCCCCAGCATTTT; cdr3_aa: CASSRDRFGPQHF; j_call: TRBJ1-5; v_call: TRBV6-5; clone_size: .; d_call: .
cdr3_nt: TGCGCCAGCAGCTCCACCGGGGGGACCACAGATACGCAGTATTTT; cdr3_aa: CASSSTGGTTDTQYF; j_call: TRBJ2-3; v_call: TRBV5-1; clone_size: .; d_call: TRBD2
cdr3_nt: TGCGCCAGCAGGCCGGGACTAGCGGGTGGCCAGCAGTTCTTC; cdr3_aa: CASRPGLAGGQQFF; j_call: TRBJ2-1; v_call: TRBV5-1; clone_size: .; d_call: TRBD2
cdr3_nt: TGTGCCAGCAGCGGACGACTATCCGGGGAGCTGTTTTTT; cdr3_aa: CASSGRLSGELFF; j_call: TRBJ2-2; v_call: TRBV9; clone_size: .; d_call: .
cdr3_nt: TGTGCCAGCAGCTTCACAGGGAACTATGGCTACACCTTC; cdr3_aa: CASSFTGNYGYTF; j_call: TRBJ1-2; v_call: TRBV27; clone_size: few; d_call: .
cdr3_nt: TGTGCCTTCCACTCCCCGGTAGCAGGGGCCAACGTCCTGACTTTC; cdr3_aa: CAFHSPVAGANVLTF; j_call: TRBJ2-6; v_call: TRBV30; clone_size: .; d_call: .
cdr3_nt: TGTGCCAGCGTCTATGGACTAGCGGCCACAGATACGCAGTATTTT; cdr3_aa: CASVYGLAATDTQYF; j_call: TRBJ2-3; v_call: TRBV6-1; clone_size: once; d_call: TRBD2
cdr3_nt: TGCAGCGTGGATACAGGGGCCGGTCAGCCCCAGCATTTT; cdr3_aa: CSVDTGAGQPQHF; j_call: TRBJ1-5; v_call: TRBV29-1; clone_size: .; d_call: TRBD1
cdr3_nt: TGTGCCAGCAGTTTAGGAGCCGGGGAGCTGTTTTTT; cdr3_aa: CASSLGAGELFF; j_call: TRBJ2-2; v_call: TRBV2; clone_size: .; d_call: .
cdr3_nt: TGTGCCATCAGACTAGCGGGAGTTAGCTCCGGGGAGCTGTTTTTT; cdr3_aa: CAIRLAGVSSGELFF; j_call: TRBJ2-2; v_call: TRBV10-3; clone_size: few; d_call: TRBD2
cdr3_nt: TGTGCCAGCAGGTCGCGGGAAAGGAGTGGCTACACCTTC; cdr3_aa: CASRSRERSGYTF; j_call: TRBJ1-2; v_call: TRBV2; clone_size: .; d_call: .
cdr3_nt: TGTGCCAGCAGCTTGATGGAGGGCTTCTACAATGAGCAGTTCTTC; cdr3_aa: CASSLMEGFYNEQFF; j_call: TRBJ2-1; v_call: TRBV11-2; clone_size: .; d_call: .
cdr3_nt: TGTGCCAGCAGCCCCCTGGGACAGGGAGGGACTGAAGCTTTCTTT; cdr3_aa: CASSPLGQGGTEAFF; j_call: TRBJ1-1; v_call: TRBV11-2; clone_size: .; d_call: TRBD1
cdr3_nt: TGTGCCAGCCGGGTGGGTAATGAAAAACTGTTTTTT; cdr3_aa: CASRVGNEKLFF; j_call: TRBJ1-4; v_call: TRBV28; clone_size: .; d_call: .
cdr3_nt: TGTGCCAGCAGCCGATTGACAGGGTCCAGCGAGCAGTACTTC; cdr3_aa: CASSRLTGSSEQYF; j_call: TRBJ2-7; v_call: TRBV7-9; clone_size: .; d_call: TRBD1
cdr3_nt: TGTGCCAGCAGTCTCAACCCTCGGGGCTACACCTTC; cdr3_aa: CASSLNPRGYTF; j_call: TRBJ1-2; v_call: TRBV28; clone_size: once; d_call: .
cdr3_nt: TGTGCCAGCTCACCACCGGGTGGGAGCGAGACCCAGTACTTC; cdr3_aa: CASSPPGGSETQYF; j_call: TRBJ2-5; v_call: TRBV18; clone_size: .; d_call: .
cdr3_nt: TGTGCCAGTAGTACCCGGACTGGACGGGATACGCAGTATTTT; cdr3_aa: CASSTRTGRDTQYF; j_call: TRBJ2-3; v_call: TRBV19; clone_size: .; d_call: .